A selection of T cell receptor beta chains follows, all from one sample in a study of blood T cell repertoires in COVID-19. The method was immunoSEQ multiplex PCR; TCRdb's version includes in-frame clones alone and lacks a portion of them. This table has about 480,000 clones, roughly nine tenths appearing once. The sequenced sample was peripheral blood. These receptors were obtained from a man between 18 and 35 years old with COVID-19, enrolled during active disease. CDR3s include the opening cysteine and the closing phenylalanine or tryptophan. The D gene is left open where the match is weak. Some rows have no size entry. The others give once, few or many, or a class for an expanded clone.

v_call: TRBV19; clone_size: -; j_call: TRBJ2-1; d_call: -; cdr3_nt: TGTGCCAGCCTGGCCTACCCAGGCAATGAGCAGTTCTTC; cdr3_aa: CASLAYPGNEQFF
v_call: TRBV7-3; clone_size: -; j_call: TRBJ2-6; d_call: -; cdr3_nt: TGTGCCAGCAGCTTAACGGTTGGGTCGTCGGGGTCTGGGGCCAACGTCCTGACTTTC; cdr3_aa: CASSLTVGSSGSGANVLTF
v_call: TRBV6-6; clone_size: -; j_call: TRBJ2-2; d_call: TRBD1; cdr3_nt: TGTGCCAGCAGCCGAAGGGGGCCGACAGGGGGTATGGTCGGGGAGCTGTTTTTT; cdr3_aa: CASSRRGPTGGMVGELFF
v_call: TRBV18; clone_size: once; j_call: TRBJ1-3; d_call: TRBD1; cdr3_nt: TGTGCCAGCTCCGTTGACAGGGATGGAAACACCATATATTTT; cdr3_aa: CASSVDRDGNTIYF
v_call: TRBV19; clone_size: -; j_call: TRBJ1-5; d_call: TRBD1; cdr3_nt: TGTGCCAGTAGTAGATTAACAGGGGACGGGAATCAGCCCCAGCATTTT; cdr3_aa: CASSRLTGDGNQPQHF
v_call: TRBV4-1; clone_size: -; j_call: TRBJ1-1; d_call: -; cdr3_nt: TGCGCCAGCAGCCCAGGTGGGGGGACTAACACTGAAGCTTTCTTT; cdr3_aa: CASSPGGGTNTEAFF
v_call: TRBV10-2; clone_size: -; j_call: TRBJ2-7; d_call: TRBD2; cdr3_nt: TGCGCCAGCAGTGAGCTAGCGGGCGCTAGAACCTACGAGCAGTACTTC; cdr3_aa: CASSELAGARTYEQYF
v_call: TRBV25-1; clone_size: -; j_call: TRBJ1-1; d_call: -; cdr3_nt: TGTGCCAGCAGTGAATATACAGGTGAAGCTTTCTTT; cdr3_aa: CASSEYTGEAFF
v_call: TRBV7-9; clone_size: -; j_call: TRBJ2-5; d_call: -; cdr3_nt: TGTGCCAGCAGCCCAAGGGACAAGGCGGGAGAGACCCAGTACTTC; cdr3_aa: CASSPRDKAGETQYF
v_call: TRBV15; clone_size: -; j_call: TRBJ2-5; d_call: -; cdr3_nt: TGTGCCACCAGCAGAGATCGGGCGGGGGAGACCCAGTACTTC; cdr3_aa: CATSRDRAGETQYF
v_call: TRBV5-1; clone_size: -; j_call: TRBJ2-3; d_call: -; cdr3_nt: TGCGCCAGCAGCTTGGAGGGACATAGCACAGATACGCAGTATTTT; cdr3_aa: CASSLEGHSTDTQYF
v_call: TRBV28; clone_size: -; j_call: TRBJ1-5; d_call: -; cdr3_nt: TGTGCCAGCAGTCGAGATAGCAATCAGCCCCAGCATTTT; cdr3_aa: CASSRDSNQPQHF
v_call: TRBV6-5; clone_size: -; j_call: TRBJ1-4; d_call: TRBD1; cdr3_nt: TGTGCCAGCAGTCGACAGGGTATTAACGAAAAACTGTTTTTT; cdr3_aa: CASSRQGINEKLFF
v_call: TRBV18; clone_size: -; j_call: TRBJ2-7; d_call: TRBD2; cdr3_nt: TGTGCCAGCTCACGGGTGGGCACTAGCGAATACGAGCAGTACTTC; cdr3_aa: CASSRVGTSEYEQYF
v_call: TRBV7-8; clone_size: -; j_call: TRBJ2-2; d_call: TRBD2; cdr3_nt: TGTGCCAGCAGGGAAACCCCGGGGGGTACCGGGGAGCTGTTTTTT; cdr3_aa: CASRETPGGTGELFF
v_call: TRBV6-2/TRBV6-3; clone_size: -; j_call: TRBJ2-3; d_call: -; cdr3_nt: TGTGCCAGCAGTCAGACTAGTATGGATACGCAGTATTTT; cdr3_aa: CASSQTSMDTQYF
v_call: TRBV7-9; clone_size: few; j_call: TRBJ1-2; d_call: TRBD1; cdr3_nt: TGTGCCAGCAGCTTGGGACAGGGAACGGGCTACACCTTC; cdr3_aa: CASSLGQGTGYTF
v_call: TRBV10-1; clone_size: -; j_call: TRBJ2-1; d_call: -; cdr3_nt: TGCGCCAGCTCGACTGATTACAATGAGCAGTTCTTC; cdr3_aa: CASSTDYNEQFF
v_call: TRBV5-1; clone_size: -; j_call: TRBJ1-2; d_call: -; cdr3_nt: TGCGCCAGCAGCGGGGGGGACGGGAACTATGGCTACACCTTC; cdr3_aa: CASSGGDGNYGYTF
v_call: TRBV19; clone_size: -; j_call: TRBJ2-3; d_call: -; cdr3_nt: TGTGCCAGTAGTATTAGGGAGGGCACAGATACGCAGTATTTT; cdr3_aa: CASSIREGTDTQYF
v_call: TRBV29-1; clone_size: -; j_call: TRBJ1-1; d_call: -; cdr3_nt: TGCAGCGTGAAGCAAGGGACTGTTTTGAACACTGAAGCTTTCTTT; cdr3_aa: CSVKQGTVLNTEAFF
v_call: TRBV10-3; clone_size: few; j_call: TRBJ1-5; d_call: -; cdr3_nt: TGTGCCATCAGTGAGTCGCGGGAGAGTGATCAGCCCCAGCATTTT; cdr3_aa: CAISESRESDQPQHF
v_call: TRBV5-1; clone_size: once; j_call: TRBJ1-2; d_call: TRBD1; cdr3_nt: TGCGCCAGCAGCAGCGGACAGGGGGCGAGAGGCTACACCTTC; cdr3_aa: CASSSGQGARGYTF
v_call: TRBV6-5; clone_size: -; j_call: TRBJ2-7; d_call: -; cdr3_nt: TGTGCCAGCGGGGCATACGAGCAGTACTTC; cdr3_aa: CASGAYEQYF
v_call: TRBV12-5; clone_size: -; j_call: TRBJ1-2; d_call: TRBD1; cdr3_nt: TGTGCTAGTGGTTTGATACTTCCCAGGGGGAAAGGCTACACCTTC; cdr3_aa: CASGLILPRGKGYTF
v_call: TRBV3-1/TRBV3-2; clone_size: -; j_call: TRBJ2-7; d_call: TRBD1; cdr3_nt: TGTGCCAGCAGCCAGCAGGCAGGGGGTTTCTACGAGCAGTACTTC; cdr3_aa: CASSQQAGGFYEQYF
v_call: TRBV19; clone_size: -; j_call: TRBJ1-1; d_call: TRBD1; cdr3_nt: TGTGCCAGTAGTATCCCAGACAGGGCGGACACTGAAGCTTTCTTT; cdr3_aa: CASSIPDRADTEAFF
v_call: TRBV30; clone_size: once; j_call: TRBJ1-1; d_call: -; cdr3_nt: TGTGCCTGGAGTGACCAGGGGTGGGCTGAAGCTTTCTTT; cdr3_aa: CAWSDQGWAEAFF
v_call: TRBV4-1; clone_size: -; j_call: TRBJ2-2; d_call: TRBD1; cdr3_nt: TGCGCCAGCAGCCAAGAAACAGGGGGCCGGGAGCTGTTTTTT; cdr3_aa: CASSQETGGRELFF
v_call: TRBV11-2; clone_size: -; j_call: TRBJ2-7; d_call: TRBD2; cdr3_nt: TGTGCCAGCAGCCCGTCCAGCGGGGGGTACGAGCAGTACTTC; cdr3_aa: CASSPSSGGYEQYF
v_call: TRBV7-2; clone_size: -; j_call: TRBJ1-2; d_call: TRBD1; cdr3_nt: TGTGCCAGCAGCGTACGACAGGGGGACTATGGCTACACCTTC; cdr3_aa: CASSVRQGDYGYTF